The sequence of this TCR beta chain was determined in a study of control samples from healthy donors and cancer patients. Produced via immunoSEQ multiplex PCR; TCRdb's table is partial and in-frame only. This repertoire shows about 160,000 clones, 93% found once; its top ten account for roughly 4.3%. J was trimmed by 1 base and V by 6 bases; bases with no gene match: 5. Per germline, CDR1 SGHTA and CDR2 FQGNSA. The CDR3 totals 16 residues. The sequence was obtained from a woman in her sixties in good health. The V gene is TRBV7-2, the J gene TRBJ2-3; TRBD2 matches 12 bases. The specimen sequenced was blood. The CDR3 reads CASRRLAGEGTDTQYF. CDR3 DNA sequence: TGTGCCAGCAGACGACTAGCGGGGGAGGGCACAGATACGCAGTATTTT. The full variable domain, with the rest looked up from reference TRBV7-2 and TRBJ2-3, is GAGVSQSPSNKVTEKGKDVELRCDPISGHTALYWYRQSLGQGLEFLIYFQGNSAPDKSGLPSDRFSAERTGGSVSTLTIQRTQQEDSAVYLCASRRLAGEGTDTQYFGPGTRLTVL.